The rows below give T cell receptor beta chains drawn from one sample of a study of shared clonotypes between healthy human individuals. The repertoire was sequenced with immunoSEQ multiplex PCR; TCRdb's copy has only in-frame clones and lacks some. The sample lists some 1 million clones; about 70% were seen once. Sequences were obtained from memory CD4+ T cells sorted from blood. The receptor set was obtained from a man aged 18 to 30 in good health. Both conserved end residues are part of each CDR3. D genes are given only for firm matches. Only some rows state a clone size, as once, few, many or a class for expanded clones.

D gene: NA; J gene: TRBJ2-7; clone size: once; V gene: TRBV11-2; CDR3 DNA: TGTGCCAGCAGCTACGGACAGACAAGGAGCTCCTACGAGCAGTACTTC; CDR3 protein: CASSYGQTRSSYEQYF
D gene: NA; J gene: TRBJ2-7; clone size: NA; V gene: TRBV5-1; CDR3 DNA: TGCGCCAGCAGCACAGACAGCCCCTACGAGCAGTACTTC; CDR3 protein: CASSTDSPYEQYF
D gene: NA; J gene: TRBJ2-3; clone size: NA; V gene: TRBV5-1; CDR3 DNA: TGCGCCAGCAGCTTCGCTCGTGATACGCAGTATTTT; CDR3 protein: CASSFARDTQYF
D gene: TRBD1; J gene: TRBJ1-5; clone size: NA; V gene: TRBV4-1; CDR3 DNA: TGCGCCAGCAGCCACCGGACAGGGGGCCTTGATCAGCCCCAGCATTTT; CDR3 protein: CASSHRTGGLDQPQHF
D gene: TRBD2; J gene: TRBJ2-7; clone size: NA; V gene: TRBV19; CDR3 DNA: TGTGCCAGTAGTACTGGGACTAGCGGATCCTACGAGCAGTACTTC; CDR3 protein: CASSTGTSGSYEQYF
D gene: TRBD1; J gene: TRBJ2-3; clone size: NA; V gene: TRBV19; CDR3 DNA: TGTGCCAGTACCCCCGCCCCCGGGACAGGGCTTAAGGATACGCAGTATTTT; CDR3 protein: CASTPAPGTGLKDTQYF
D gene: NA; J gene: TRBJ1-4; clone size: few; V gene: TRBV18; CDR3 DNA: TGTGCCAGCTCACCAGCGGCGGGAGGGAAACGAGAAAAACTGTTTTTT; CDR3 protein: CASSPAAGGKREKLFF
D gene: NA; J gene: TRBJ2-6; clone size: once; V gene: TRBV6-5; CDR3 DNA: TGTGCCAGCAGTAAAGACTCTGGGGCCAACGTCCTGACTTTC; CDR3 protein: CASSKDSGANVLTF
D gene: TRBD2; J gene: TRBJ2-5; clone size: NA; V gene: TRBV28; CDR3 DNA: TGTGCCAGCAGTTTAGAGCGGGGGGGCCGTTCAGAGACCCAGTACTTC; CDR3 protein: CASSLERGGRSETQYF
D gene: NA; J gene: TRBJ2-3; clone size: NA; V gene: TRBV6-1; CDR3 DNA: TGTGCCAGCAGTGACGGTCAGCCCACAGATACGCAGTATTTT; CDR3 protein: CASSDGQPTDTQYF
D gene: TRBD2; J gene: TRBJ2-7; clone size: NA; V gene: TRBV6-9; CDR3 DNA: TGTGCCAGCAGTTACGGCGGGAGGACCTACGAGCAGTACTTC; CDR3 protein: CASSYGGRTYEQYF
D gene: TRBD2; J gene: TRBJ2-7; clone size: few; V gene: TRBV10-3; CDR3 DNA: TGTGCCATCAGAGGGACTAGCGAGAGCCACGAGCAGTACTTC; CDR3 protein: CAIRGTSESHEQYF
D gene: TRBD2; J gene: TRBJ2-1; clone size: NA; V gene: TRBV27; CDR3 DNA: TGTGCCAGCAGTCCCCAGGGACTAGCGGAAGGGAATGAGCAGTTCTTC; CDR3 protein: CASSPQGLAEGNEQFF
D gene: TRBD2; J gene: TRBJ2-1; clone size: NA; V gene: TRBV5-4; CDR3 DNA: TGTGCCAGCAGCTTGGGTAGCGGGCCTTACAATGAGCAGTTCTTC; CDR3 protein: CASSLGSGPYNEQFF
D gene: TRBD2; J gene: TRBJ2-5; clone size: NA; V gene: TRBV7-2; CDR3 DNA: TGTGCCAGCAGCAGAACTAGCGGAGAGACCCAGTACTTC; CDR3 protein: CASSRTSGETQYF
D gene: NA; J gene: TRBJ2-3; clone size: NA; V gene: TRBV6-1; CDR3 DNA: TGTGCCAGCAGGATGACAGGTTGGGGGACAGATACGCAGTATTTT; CDR3 protein: CASRMTGWGTDTQYF
D gene: NA; J gene: TRBJ1-2; clone size: few; V gene: TRBV27; CDR3 DNA: TGTGCCAGCAGTCCCTCCAGGGACTCAGGACGGGGCTACACCTTC; CDR3 protein: CASSPSRDSGRGYTF
D gene: NA; J gene: TRBJ2-7; clone size: NA; V gene: TRBV7-8; CDR3 DNA: TGTGCCAGCAGCTCCCCTTGGACGGACTCCTACGAGCAGTACTTC; CDR3 protein: CASSSPWTDSYEQYF
D gene: TRBD2; J gene: TRBJ2-1; clone size: NA; V gene: TRBV27; CDR3 DNA: TGTGCCAGCACTCCTAGCGGGAGCTCCTACAATGAGCAGTTCTTC; CDR3 protein: CASTPSGSSYNEQFF
D gene: NA; J gene: TRBJ1-5; clone size: NA; V gene: TRBV6-6; CDR3 DNA: TGTGCCAGCAGCAAAAGGCCGGATAGCAATCAGCCCCAGCATTTT; CDR3 protein: CASSKRPDSNQPQHF
D gene: TRBD1; J gene: TRBJ2-5; clone size: NA; V gene: TRBV20-1; CDR3 DNA: TGCAGTGCTGGACAGGGGGAGACCCAGTACTTC; CDR3 protein: CSAGQGETQYF
D gene: TRBD1; J gene: TRBJ1-5; clone size: NA; V gene: TRBV7-8; CDR3 DNA: TGTGCCAGCAGCTTAGCGACGGACAGGGGTGGTTCGATTCCGCATTTT; CDR3 protein: CASSLATDRGGSIPHF
D gene: TRBD2; J gene: TRBJ2-3; clone size: NA; V gene: TRBV7-2; CDR3 DNA: TGTGCCAGCAGCTTAGGGATAGCGGGGTCACTTAGCACAGATACGCAGTATTTT; CDR3 protein: CASSLGIAGSLSTDTQYF
D gene: NA; J gene: TRBJ1-5; clone size: NA; V gene: TRBV19; CDR3 DNA: TGTGCCAGTAGTATGCGAGGGCACAATCAGCCCCAGCATTTT; CDR3 protein: CASSMRGHNQPQHF
D gene: TRBD2; J gene: TRBJ2-3; clone size: NA; V gene: TRBV29-1; CDR3 DNA: TGCAGCGTTGAACCTCCTAGCGGGAGTTCGGCGGATACGCAGTATTTT; CDR3 protein: CSVEPPSGSSADTQYF
D gene: TRBD2; J gene: TRBJ2-7; clone size: NA; V gene: TRBV6-1; CDR3 DNA: TGTGCCAGTAAGACTAGCGGGGGATACGAGCAGTACTTC; CDR3 protein: CASKTSGGYEQYF